The 24 T cell receptor beta chains reported below all come from one sample, sequenced in a study of blood T cell repertoires in COVID-19. TCRdb's table, derived via immunoSEQ multiplex PCR, lists solely in-frame clones and lacks some. Counted here are 150,000 or so clones, about four fifths occurring once; the ten biggest clones make up 12% to 15%. The sequenced sample consisted of peripheral blood. Receptors originate from a human donor with acute or convalescent COVID-19. The donor label of this sample is uncertain.

The chain combines TRBV19 with TRBJ1-1, with a weak D call TRBD1 (6 bases). CDR3 length equals 16 residues. Germline assignment: CDR1 LNHDA and CDR2 SQIVND (reference sequence). V was trimmed by 3 bases and J by 1 base, leaving 15 bases between them. The CDR3 region is CASSIGGAQGNTEAFF. The DNA of the CDR3 is TGTGCCAGTAGTATTGGAGGTGCACAGGGGAACACTGAAGCTTTCTTT.

CDR3 loop: CASSSVGEQYF. The CDR3 DNA reads as TGTGCCAGCAGCTCCGTCGGGGAGCAGTACTTC. The chain employs TRBV11-1 and TRBJ2-7; the D is unclear. CDR3 length equals 11 residues. V dropped 4 bases and J dropped 7 bases, with 8 bases sitting between them. CDR1 SGHAT and CDR2 FQDESV come from the germline V gene (reference sequence).

This rearrangement joins TRBV3-1 (or the pseudogene TRBV3-2) to TRBJ1-2; TRBD1 matches 8 bases. V lost 4 bases to trimming and J lost 6 bases; unmatched junction nucleotides: 4. CDR1 is LGHDT and CDR2 is YNNKEL in the germline V gene (reference sequence). The CDR3 contains 13 residues. In DNA, the CDR3 is TGTGCCAGCAGCCCCCGACAGGGGAATGGCTACACCTTC. Its translation: CASSPRQGNGYTF.

V is TRBV11-2 and J is TRBJ2-3, with 13 positions matching TRBD2. V was pared by 5 bases and J by 7 bases, with 9 bases of the junction left unmatched. There are 16 residues in the CDR3. The germline CDR1 and CDR2 sequences are SGHAT and FQNNGV. The CDR3 DNA reads as TGTGCCAGCAGCCCCAGGACTAGCGGGGGAAGGAATACGCAGTATTTT. Translating it yields CASSPRTSGGRNTQYF. Full variable domain (remainder filled in from reference TRBV11-2 and TRBJ2-3): EAGVAQSPRYKIIEKRQSVAFWCNPISGHATLYWYQQILGQGPKLLIQFQNNGVVDDSQLPKDRFSAERLKGVDSTLKIQPAKLEDSAVYLCASSPRTSGGRNTQYFGPGTRLTVL.

V is TRBV12-3 or TRBV12-4 and J is TRBJ2-2; 7 bases are shared with TRBD1. Trimming removed 0 bases from V and 8 bases from J; junction bases left unmatched: 0. The CDR3 is 13 residues long. The CDR3 DNA follows: TGTGCCAGCAGTTTAGCGGACAGGGGGGAGCTGTTTTTT. Amino acids: CASSLADRGELFF.

The chain employs TRBV7-2 and TRBJ2-1; D might be TRBD2 (5 bases). This CDR3 region has 12 residues. Germline-derived CDR1 and CDR2 are SGHTA and FQGNSA. Trimming cost V 5 bases and J 8 bases, with 10 bases left between them. CDR3 sequence (DNA): TGTGCCAGCAGCCATGACGGGGATGAGCAGTTCTTC. The encoded protein is CASSHDGDEQFF.

This chain uses TRBV5-6 with TRBJ2-2, with a possible D match to TRBD2 (5 bases). The CDR3 runs to 14 residues. The V gene lost 4 bases and the J gene lost 5 bases, with 12 bases spanning the gap. Germline assignment: CDR1 SGHDT and CDR2 YYEEEE. CDR3 in DNA: TGTGCCAGCAGCGGTCTGGGCGGGACCGGGGAGCTGTTTTTT. This encodes CASSGLGGTGELFF.

The chain couples TRBV30 to TRBJ1-5; tentatively, D is TRBD1 (6 bases). The CDR3 runs to 15 residues. The ends were cut back, 3 bases at V and 5 bases at J, with 17 bases in the middle. CDR1 is GTSNPN, CDR2 SVGIG, per germline (reference sequence). CDR3 loop: CAWRPGAGDHQPQHF. The DNA of the CDR3 is TGTGCCTGGAGGCCCGGGGCAGGGGACCATCAGCCCCAGCATTTT.

The CDR3 nucleotides read TGTGCCAGCGCGGGACAGGGATGGAATGAAAAACTGTTTTTT. This sequence encodes CASAGQGWNEKLFF. The chain joins TRBV2 to TRBJ1-4, with 9 bases matching TRBD1. V lost 8 bases to trimming and J lost 5 bases; unmatched junction nucleotides: 6. Per germline, CDR1 SNHLY and CDR2 FYNNEI. This CDR3 has 14 residues. Combining the CDR3 with reference TRBV2 and TRBJ1-4 gives the whole variable domain EPEVTQTPSHQVTQMGQEVILRCVPISNHLYFYWYRQILGQKVEFLVSFYNNEISEKSEIFDDQFSVERPDGSNFTLKIRSTKLEDSAMYFCASAGQGWNEKLFFGSGTQLSVL.

J is TRBJ2-7 and V is TRBV18, with D possibly matching TRBD1 (6 bases). Germline CDR1 is KGHSH and CDR2 is LQKENI. CDR3 size: 13 residues. V was cut by 3 bases and J by 3 bases, with 9 bases left in between. CDR3 DNA: TGTGCCAGCTCACCGGACAGACTCTACGAGCAGTACTTC. Translated: CASSPDRLYEQYF.

The J gene is TRBJ2-1, the V gene TRBV27; the D gene is possibly TRBD2 (5 bases). The CDR3 contains 17 residues. V shed 4 bases and J shed 0 bases, with 16 bases lying between them. Germline V gene data show CDR1 as MNHEY and CDR2 as SMNVEV (reference sequence). The CDR3 DNA follows: TGTGCCAGCAGTTCCCCCCGGGCGGGTAGCTCCTACAATGAGCAGTTCTTC. The encoded protein is CASSSPRAGSSYNEQFF.

CDR3 sequence (DNA): TGTGCCAGCAGCTTTCGGACAGAAGAGACCCAGTACTTC. Amino acid sequence: CASSFRTEETQYF. V and J are TRBV3-1 (or the pseudogene TRBV3-2) and TRBJ2-5; TRBD1 is a possible D gene (6 bases). Per germline, CDR1 LGHDT and CDR2 YNNKEL (reference sequence). CDR3 size: 13 residues. The V and J ends lost 5 bases and 3 bases respectively, with 10 bases between them.

The chain couples TRBV2 to TRBJ1-4, with D uncertain. CDR1 is SNHLY, CDR2 FYNNEI, per germline. This CDR3 spans 14 amino acids. Between the trimmed V and J ends, which lost 3 bases and 7 bases, there was a span of 12 bases. This CDR3 is CASSERERSEKLFF. The CDR3 DNA is TGTGCCAGCAGTGAGAGGGAAAGGAGTGAAAAACTGTTTTTT.

V and J are TRBV6-6 and TRBJ1-1; TRBD1 matches at 9 bases. V lost 5 bases and J lost 5; bases outside the gene matches: 6. Germline V lookup: CDR1 MNHNY, CDR2 SVGAGI (reference sequence). The CDR3 contains 14 residues. The CDR3 loop reads CASSPRDRVTEAFF. CDR3 DNA: TGTGCCAGCAGTCCCCGGGACAGGGTGACTGAAGCTTTCTTT.

In this sample, this clone turned up once. The chain couples TRBV29-1 to TRBJ2-1; D might be TRBD1 (5 bases). The CDR3 runs to 14 residues. The germline V and J ends were trimmed by 3 bases and 7 bases, with 16 bases remaining between them. Germline V gives CDR1 SQVTM, CDR2 ANQGSEA. The CDR3 protein is CSVESRVEGNEQFF. The CDR3 region has the DNA TGCAGCGTTGAGTCCAGGGTGGAAGGGAATGAGCAGTTCTTC.

V is TRBV18 and J is TRBJ1-5, with D possibly TRBD1 on 6 matching bases. From germline, CDR1 is KGHSH and CDR2 LQKENI. V was cut by 5 bases and J by 0 bases, with 8 bases left in between. CDR3 length equals 14 residues. The CDR3 DNA follows: TGTGCCAGCTCATCGGGACATAGCAATCAGCCCCAGCATTTT. Residues: CASSSGHSNQPQHF.

The chain employs TRBV5-1 and TRBJ2-2; D is perhaps TRBD2 (5 bases). Trimming took off 3 bases at V and 0 bases at J, with 9 bases between the two ends. The CDR3 runs 15 residues. CDR1 and CDR2 (germline): SGHRS, YFSETQ. The CDR3 protein is CASSWSSANTGELFF. In DNA form, the CDR3 reads TGCGCCAGCAGCTGGAGTAGCGCGAACACCGGGGAGCTGTTTTTT.

The chain carries TRBV19 and TRBJ1-2; TRBD1 agrees at 8 bases. This CDR3 region has 15 residues. V lost 7 bases, J lost 0 bases, and 7 bases stayed unmatched. Germline V gene lookup returns CDR1 LNHDA and CDR2 SQIVND (reference sequence). The CDR3 loop is CASISGQGTNYGYTF. The CDR3 DNA is TGTGCCAGTATCTCTGGACAGGGAACTAACTATGGCTACACCTTC.

CDR3 bases: TGTGCCAGCACGGTTCGATCCTACGAGCAGTACTTC. Its translation: CASTVRSYEQYF. The chain has TRBV6-5 and TRBJ2-7; D gene ambiguous. Germline lookup yields CDR1 MNHEY and CDR2 SVGAGI. Trimming cost V 7 bases and J 1 base, with 8 bases left between them. This CDR3 spans 12 amino acids.

This clone has only one observation. The gene calls are TRBV11-2 and TRBJ1-1; D is perhaps TRBD1 (6 bases). This CDR3 comprises 14 residues. The V gene's germline CDR1 is SGHAT and CDR2 FQNNGV. Trimming took 5 bases from V and 4 from J, leaving 14 bases between them. The CDR3 sequence is CASSHRTASTEAFF. The CDR3 nucleotides are TGTGCCAGCAGCCATAGGACAGCTAGCACTGAAGCTTTCTTT.

The V gene is TRBV5-1, the J gene TRBJ2-5; D might be TRBD2 (6 bases). Germline V gene lookup returns CDR1 SGHRS and CDR2 YFSETQ. The CDR3 is 14 residues long. Trimming took 5 bases from V and 5 from J, leaving 16 bases between them. In nucleotides, the CDR3 is TGCGCCAGCAGTTCTAGCGAAATCCAGGAGACCCAGTACTTC. Amino acid sequence: CASSSSEIQETQYF.

This sequence joins TRBV5-1 and TRBJ1-1, with D possibly TRBD1 on 5 matching bases. Germline CDR1 is SGHRS and CDR2 is YFSETQ. V gave up 0 bases and J gave up 6 bases, with 12 bases separating them. The CDR3 length is 14 residues. CDR3 protein: CASSLEQGGPEAFF. CDR3 DNA sequence: TGCGCCAGCAGCTTGGAGCAGGGTGGCCCTGAAGCTTTCTTT. Complete variable domain (other parts from reference TRBV5-1 and TRBJ1-1): KAGVTQTPRYLIKTRGQQVTLSCSPISGHRSVSWYQQTPGQGLQFLFEYFSETQRNKGNFPGRFSGRQFSNSRSEMNVSTLELGDSALYLCASSLEQGGPEAFFGQGTRLTVV.

This chain uses TRBV5-5 with TRBJ2-5; D may be TRBD2 (5 bases). Germline V CDR1 and CDR2: SGHKS, YYEKEE (reference sequence). The CDR3 runs to 13 residues. Trimming removed 0 bases at V and 7 bases at J, with 10 bases between. CDR3 sequence: CASSLAALGTQYF. CDR3 bases: TGTGCCAGCAGCTTGGCCGCACTAGGGACCCAGTACTTC. The full variable domain, with the rest looked up from reference TRBV5-5 and TRBJ2-5, is DAGVTQSPTHLIKTRGQQVTLRCSPISGHKSVSWYQQVLGQGPQFIFQYYEKEERGRGNFPDRFSARQFPNYSSELNVNALLLGDSALYLCASSLAALGTQYFGPGTRLLVL.

This clone appeared a few times. The chain links TRBV6-2 or TRBV6-3 to TRBJ1-1; D is unresolved. Deletions cut 1 base from V and 4 bases from J, with 7 bases between. CDR1 and CDR2 from the germline V gene are MNHEY and SVGEGT. The CDR3 runs to 13 residues. CDR3 nucleotide sequence: TGTGCCAGCAGTTACTTCAGAAGCACTGAAGCTTTCTTT. Protein sequence: CASSYFRSTEAFF.